This is a list of T cell receptor beta chains from one sample in a study of blood T cell repertoires in COVID-19. Sequencing was performed with immunoSEQ multiplex PCR; in TCRdb, only in-frame clones are kept and a portion is missing. The sample has some 78,000 clones, 90% seen once. The specimen sequenced was peripheral blood. These receptor sequences come from a woman older than 75 with active or convalescent COVID-19. The CDR3 runs from the conserved cysteine through the conserved F or W. The D gene is left open where the match is weak. Clone size is not always given. Where it is, it says once, few, many or a class for expanded clones.

CDR3 protein | CDR3 DNA | V gene | D gene | J gene | clone size
CASRPGLAGVGEQYF | TGTGCCAGCAGACCGGGACTAGCGGGAGTCGGCGAGCAGTACTTC | TRBV6-5 | TRBD2 | TRBJ2-7 | NA
CASSEGGGEAFF | TGTGCCAGCAGTGAGGGCGGGGGTGAAGCTTTCTTT | TRBV25-1 | NA | TRBJ1-1 | once
CASSSAGGAGKNIQYF | TGTGCCAGCAGTTCTGCAGGGGGCGCTGGCAAAAACATTCAGTACTTC | TRBV6-5 | TRBD1 | TRBJ2-4 | NA
CAYRNPSGLAGGRAPYEQYF | TGTGCCTACCGAAACCCCTCGGGACTAGCGGGAGGCCGGGCTCCCTACGAGCAGTACTTC | TRBV5-4 | TRBD2 | TRBJ2-7 | NA
CSVDKGLDTDTQYF | TGCAGCGTTGATAAGGGACTGGACACAGATACGCAGTATTTT | TRBV29-1 | NA | TRBJ2-3 | NA
CASSYAGGYNQPQHF | TGTGCCAGCAGTTACGCGGGCGGGTACAATCAGCCCCAGCATTTT | TRBV6-2/TRBV6-3 | NA | TRBJ1-5 | NA
CASSYYLRVDTQYF | TGTGCCAGCAGTTACTATTTACGCGTCGATACGCAGTATTTT | TRBV6-2/TRBV6-3 | NA | TRBJ2-3 | NA
CASSLAVAGGSGQFF | TGCGCCAGCAGCTTGGCGGTAGCGGGAGGTAGTGGGCAGTTCTTC | TRBV5-1 | TRBD2 | TRBJ2-1 | NA
CASKVAGTYEQYF | TGTGCCAGCAAAGTGGCGGGGACCTACGAGCAGTACTTC | TRBV6-5 | NA | TRBJ2-7 | NA
CASSQRGSSYTF | TGTGCCAGCAGCCAACGGGGGTCGAGCTACACCTTC | TRBV7-2 | NA | TRBJ1-2 | NA
CASSFRTGIVAVSYNEQFF | TGTGCCAGCAGTTTTCGTACAGGGATCGTAGCTGTCTCCTACAATGAGCAGTTCTTC | TRBV27 | NA | TRBJ2-1 | NA